These 13 T cell receptor beta chains share one sample of origin, sequenced in a study of blood T cell repertoires in COVID-19. Profiled with immunoSEQ multiplex PCR; TCRdb holds only in-frame clones, not every one. Of fewer than 250,000 clones in the sample, approximately 83% were seen once. The sample comprised PBMCs or T cells enriched from blood (not recorded which). These receptors were collected from a woman aged 40 to 50 who had been exposed to COVID-19.

The V call is TRBV6-6, the J call TRBJ2-2; the D gene is possibly TRBD1 (5 bases). Trimming pared 0 bases from V and 5 bases from J, leaving 10 bases between. Germline CDR1 MNHNY, CDR2 SVGAGI (reference sequence). There are 15 residues in the CDR3. The CDR3 region is CASSYSGRETGELFF. In DNA, the CDR3 is TGTGCCAGCAGTTACTCCGGCAGGGAAACCGGGGAGCTGTTTTTT.

The V and J genes are TRBV19 and TRBJ1-1, with TRBD1 as a possible D gene (5 bases). V was shortened by 5 bases and J by 8 bases, with 9 bases between the two germline ends. CDR3 length: 11 residues. CDR1 is LNHDA and CDR2 is SQIVND in the germline V gene (reference sequence). The CDR3 protein is CASSQGYEAFF. The DNA of the CDR3 is TGTGCCAGTAGTCAGGGCTACGAAGCTTTCTTT.

The chain recombines TRBV29-1 with TRBJ1-1; the match to TRBD1 covers 8 bases. The trim removed 4 bases at V and 3 bases at J, leaving 7 bases unmatched. This CDR3 is built from 14 residues. Germline V CDR1 and CDR2: SQVTM, ANQGSEA. The CDR3 reads CSVAGGQGDTEAFF. The CDR3 DNA follows: TGCAGCGTTGCAGGTGGACAGGGCGACACTGAAGCTTTCTTT.

V usage is TRBV18 and J usage is TRBJ2-5; D unclear. The CDR3 totals 13 residues. Germline V gives CDR1 KGHSH, CDR2 LQKENI. V was trimmed by 3 bases and J by 4 bases, leaving 9 bases between them. The CDR3 DNA sequence: TGTGCCAGCTCACCCATGGCAGGAGAGACCCAGTACTTC. Protein: CASSPMAGETQYF.

This clone appeared a single time. This chain uses TRBV4-1 with TRBJ1-1; D is possibly TRBD1 (5 bases). This CDR3 is 17 amino acids long. The germline V gene has CDR1 MGHRA and CDR2 YSYEKL. Trimming shortened V by 0 bases and J by 0 bases, and 14 bases separated the two germline ends. The CDR3 loop reads CASSQESRVGLNTEAFF. CDR3 DNA sequence: TGCGCCAGCAGCCAAGAGTCCAGGGTAGGATTGAACACTGAAGCTTTCTTT.

The genes are TRBV6-1 and TRBJ1-6; TRBD1 might be the D (6 bases). With 2 bases removed from V and 7 bases from J, the gap between germline ends came to 15 bases. The CDR3 covers 16 residues. Germline V CDR1 and CDR2: MNHNS, SASEGT. The CDR3 region has the DNA TGTGCCAGCAGTGAACCCCCGGACAGCAGGAATTCACCCCTCCACTTT. It codes for CASSEPPDSRNSPLHF.

The CDR3: CASSSTGDTYGYTF. CDR3 in DNA: TGTGCCAGCAGTTCGACAGGGGACACGTATGGCTACACCTTC. The chain uses TRBV28 and TRBJ1-2, with 8 nucleotides matching TRBD1. The CDR3 length is 14 residues. The germline V gene encodes CDR1 MDHEN and CDR2 SYDVKM. J gave up 5 bases and V 4 bases, and 6 bases lay outside the gene matches.

This clone was detected only once. This chain uses TRBV3-1 (or the pseudogene TRBV3-2) with TRBJ2-5; possible D gene TRBD2, 7 bases. The length of the CDR3 is 18 residues. CDR1 and CDR2 from the germline V gene are LGHDT and YNNKEL (reference sequence). V shed 0 bases and J shed 3 bases, with 20 bases lying between them. Written as DNA, the CDR3 is TGTGCCAGCAGCCAAGAATACGGGGGGCTGGGTATTGAAGAGACCCAGTACTTC. This codes for CASSQEYGGLGIEETQYF.

The chain carries TRBV6-5 and TRBJ1-2; TRBD1 matches at 8 bases. The V and J ends lost 6 bases and 6 bases, in that order; junction bases with no gene match: 6. The CDR3 totals 13 residues. Germline CDR1 MNHEY, CDR2 SVGAGI. The CDR3 sequence is CASRTGGPDGYTF. The CDR3 region has the DNA TGTGCCAGCAGAACAGGGGGGCCGGATGGCTACACCTTC.

The rearrangement uses TRBV2 and TRBJ1-1; D ambiguous. Germline V CDR1 and CDR2: SNHLY, FYNNEI. V was cut by 2 bases and J by 5 bases, with 15 bases left in between. This CDR3 has 15 amino acids. CDR3 sequence reads: CASSEIAGGKTEAFF. The CDR3 DNA sequence: TGTGCCAGCAGTGAAATCGCGGGTGGAAAGACTGAAGCTTTCTTT.

Only one count was recorded for this clone. V gene TRBV7-2 combines with J gene TRBJ2-5; a weak D match, TRBD1 (6 bases). The V gene lost 5 bases and the J gene lost 4 bases, with 14 bases spanning the gap. The CDR3 runs 14 residues. Germline V lookup: CDR1 SGHTA, CDR2 FQGNSA. The CDR3 DNA is TGTGCCAGCAGCCCTCGGTCAGGGGTAGAGACCCAGTACTTC. This sequence encodes CASSPRSGVETQYF.

The rearrangement uses TRBV3-1 (or the pseudogene TRBV3-2) and TRBJ1-3; 7 bases fit TRBD1. The CDR3 is 14 amino acids. V shed 1 base and J 9 bases; nucleotides not matched to a gene: 6. The germline V gene has CDR1 LGHDT and CDR2 YNNKEL (reference sequence). CDR3 sequence reads: CASSQGQGLGTIYF. CDR3 nucleotide sequence: TGTGCCAGCAGCCAAGGACAGGGCCTTGGCACCATATATTTT.

V is TRBV21-1 and J is TRBJ2-1; no DNA check was done on the table's D call, TRBD2. TRBV21-1 is a documented pseudogene. This CDR3 has 16 amino acids. Here the CDR3 reads CASSNLAGYYRNEQFF. CDR3 sequence (DNA): TGTGCCAGCAGCAACCTAGCGGGGTATTATAGGAATGAGCAGTTCTTC.